These T cell receptor beta chains were read from a single sample in a study of control samples from healthy donors and cancer patients. Sequenced by immunoSEQ multiplex PCR; TCRdb stores in-frame clones only, minus some. Here the sample spans 100,000 to 150,000 clones, around nine tenths being singletons. What was sequenced was blood. Receptor source: a man aged 35-49 years in good health. Each CDR3 is given with its conserved first and last residue. The order of the fields is clone size, V gene, J gene, D gene, CDR3 length, CDR3 protein, CDR3 DNA. A D gene is named only where the DNA matches it firmly. A row's size may be missing; if present it is once, few, many or a size class.

size: .; V: TRBV7-6; J: TRBJ2-3; D: TRBD2; length: 19; CDR3: CASSSGLAGGFSGTDTQYF; DNA: TGTGCCAGCAGCTCCGGACTAGCGGGGGGGTTTTCTGGCACAGATACGCAGTATTTT
size: .; V: TRBV15; J: TRBJ2-3; D: .; length: 16; CDR3: CATSRDRQAYGDTQYF; DNA: TGTGCCACCAGCAGAGATAGGCAGGCGTACGGTGATACGCAGTATTTT
size: once; V: TRBV7-6; J: TRBJ2-1; D: .; length: 15; CDR3: CASSPRSSLHNEQFF; DNA: TGTGCCAGCAGCCCCCGTTCTAGCCTACACAATGAGCAGTTCTTC
size: .; V: TRBV10-2; J: TRBJ1-1; D: TRBD1; length: 14; CDR3: CASRMGQGNTEAFF; DNA: TGCGCCAGCAGGATGGGACAGGGTAACACTGAAGCTTTCTTT
size: .; V: TRBV19; J: TRBJ2-7; D: .; length: 14; CDR3: CASSMDSDSYEQYF; DNA: TGTGCCAGTAGTATGGACAGCGATTCCTACGAGCAGTACTTC
size: .; V: TRBV3-1/TRBV3-2; J: TRBJ2-3; D: TRBD2; length: 15; CDR3: CASSQDDGGADTQYF; DNA: TGTGCCAGCAGCCAAGACGACGGGGGGGCAGATACGCAGTATTTT
size: .; V: TRBV6-5; J: TRBJ1-3; D: TRBD1; length: 14; CDR3: CASSRTGSGNTIYF; DNA: TGTGCCAGCAGCCGGACAGGCTCTGGAAACACCATATATTTT
size: .; V: TRBV11-1; J: TRBJ2-7; D: .; length: 13; CDR3: CASSPGTSTPQYF; DNA: TGTGCCAGCAGCCCCGGGACATCGACGCCTCAGTACTTC
size: .; V: TRBV5-6; J: TRBJ1-1; D: .; length: 14; CDR3: CASSPGLLGTEAFF; DNA: TGTGCCAGCTCCCCGGGACTTCTGGGCACTGAAGCTTTCTTT
size: few; V: TRBV7-9; J: TRBJ2-3; D: TRBD2; length: 16; CDR3: CASSRGSGEKTDTQYF; DNA: TGTGCCAGCAGCCGTGGTAGCGGGGAGAAGACAGATACGCAGTATTTT
size: once; V: TRBV5-8; J: TRBJ1-4; D: TRBD1; length: 16; CDR3: CASSLGRRGKNEKLFF; DNA: TGTGCCAGCAGCTTGGGTCGCAGGGGGAAGAATGAAAAACTGTTTTTT
size: .; V: TRBV2; J: TRBJ1-2; D: TRBD1; length: 16; CDR3: CASSHTPDRAYYGYTF; DNA: TGTGCCAGCAGCCACACGCCTGACAGGGCCTACTATGGCTACACCTTC